Below are 32 T cell receptor beta chains sequenced from a single sample in a study of T-cell reconstitution after alpha-beta-depleted transplantation in children (TCRdb year 2016). The library was produced with PCR. For sequencing, an Illumina HiSeq 2500 was employed. TCR libraries were prepared with molecular barcoding, using unique molecular identifiers to normalize TCRbeta repertoire quantification. TCRdb ran its own pipeline on the public reads, namely fastp trimming at Q25 and MiXCR clone calling, and kept in-frame beta chains. Rows are combined by CDR3 protein, so each entry shows the most common genes and DNA. This sample lists fewer than 700,000 distinct CDR3 sequences; 10% to 15% were detected once. The ten largest clones capture over 2% of the sample. The treatment or condition tag for this specimen amounts to: allogeneic hematopoietic cell transplantation with graft depleted of TCRalphabeta T cells and CD19 B cells.

This specimen consisted of PBMCs, mostly from graft donor cells, obtained 360 days after TCRalphabeta/CD19-depleted stem cell transplant. These receptors all come from a male patient aged 5 to 17 who had a stem cell transplant for acute myeloid leukemia, so the T cells may come from the graft donor.

CDR3 region: CASSHPQGQGAANEKLFF. CDR3 DNA sequence: TGCGCCAGCAGCCATCCCCAAGGACAGGGGGCGGCTAATGAAAAACTGTTTTTT. The chain couples TRBV4-3 to TRBJ1-4, with 11 nucleotides matching TRBD1. The CDR3 contains 18 residues. J was trimmed by 3 bases and V by 3 bases; bases with no gene match: 9. Germline V lookup: CDR1 LGHNA, CDR2 YSLEER.

The chain employs TRBV2 and TRBJ2-3, with a tentative D call TRBD2 (5 bases). The CDR3 totals 15 residues. V shed 6 bases and J shed 3 bases, with 16 bases lying between them. Germline V lookup: CDR1 SNHLY, CDR2 FYNNEI. CDR3 amino acids: CASRGLPGRTDTQYF. DNA for the CDR3: TGTGCCAGCAGAGGACTCCCAGGACGTACAGATACGCAGTATTTT.

This clonotype was detected many times. The genes are TRBV21-1 and TRBJ2-5; the D call in the table, TRBD1, was not verified against the DNA. TRBV21-1 is described as a pseudogene. CDR3 length: 18 residues. CDR3 sequence (DNA): TGTGCCAGCAGCTATCACGGGACAGGGGGTCTGAGCCAAGAGACCCAGTACTTC. This gives the protein CASSYHGTGGLSQETQYF.

In this sample, this clonotype turned up once. The V and J genes are TRBV6-2 or TRBV6-3 and TRBJ2-7; D remains unclear. V dropped 2 bases and J dropped 7 bases, with 9 bases sitting between them. The germline V gene encodes CDR1 MNHEY and CDR2 SVGEGT. The length of the CDR3 is 12 residues. This CDR3 reads CASSYPSWEQYF. The CDR3 DNA sequence: TGTGCCAGCAGTTACCCCTCGTGGGAGCAGTACTTC.

The chain carries TRBV6-5 and TRBJ2-3, with D maybe TRBD1 (5 bases). This CDR3 spans 17 amino acids. V was pared by 2 bases and J by 0 bases, with 15 bases between. Germline lookup yields CDR1 MNHEY and CDR2 SVGAGI. The CDR3 DNA is TGTGCCAGCAGTTACGGGGCGCATACCTCTAGCACAGATACGCAGTATTTT. Encoded protein: CASSYGAHTSSTDTQYF.

The chain couples TRBV9 to TRBJ2-7; D gene ambiguous. CDR1 SGDLS and CDR2 YYNGEE come from the germline V gene. The CDR3 spans 16 residues. Between the trimmed V and J ends, which lost 3 bases and 4 bases, there was a span of 20 bases. The CDR3 region has the DNA TGTGCCAGCAGCGAGAGGCCCCTTAGGGCTAGATACGAGCAGTACTTC. It is translated as CASSERPLRARYEQYF.

This clonotype was counted only a few times. This sequence joins TRBV29-1 and TRBJ1-3; D not resolved. CDR1 and CDR2 from the germline V gene are SQVTM and ANQGSEA. The V end was cut by 3 bases, the J end by 0 bases, with 12 bases between. This CDR3 region has 15 residues. CDR3 loop: CSVEAAELSGNTIYF. The CDR3, as DNA: TGCAGCGTTGAGGCCGCTGAACTCTCTGGAAACACCATATATTTT.

This clonotype was recorded a few times. J is TRBJ2-1 and V is TRBV7-8, with no clear D. V shed 4 bases and J shed 0 bases, with 19 bases lying between them. The CDR3 loop spans 18 amino acids. The V gene's germline CDR1 is SGHVS and CDR2 FQNEAQ. CDR3 DNA sequence: TGTGCCAGCAGCTCCTATAGATTTCAAGTGCCCTCCTACAATGAGCAGTTCTTC. Protein sequence: CASSSYRFQVPSYNEQFF.

This chain connects TRBV3-1 to TRBJ2-7; D is undetermined. V was clipped by 0 bases and J by 4 bases, with 10 bases between them. Germline CDR1 and CDR2: LGHDT and YNNKEL (reference sequence). The CDR3 is made up of 14 amino acids. The CDR3 bases are TGTGCCAGCAGCCAAGACAGGTCAAGATACGAGCAGTACTTC. It translates to CASSQDRSRYEQYF.

This clonotype occurred many times. The V call is TRBV28, the J call TRBJ2-5, with TRBD1 identical over 7 bases. Per germline, CDR1 MDHEN and CDR2 SYDVKM. The CDR3 has 14 residues. The trim removed 6 bases at V and 4 bases at J, leaving 8 bases unmatched. Here the CDR3 DNA reads TGTGCCAGCAGGTTACAGGGGCACGGAGAGACCCAGTACTTC. As protein: CASRLQGHGETQYF.

This chain uses TRBV20-1 with TRBJ1-2; D not resolved. CDR3 length: 14 amino acids. The V gene's germline CDR1 is DFQATT and CDR2 SNEGSKA (reference sequence). The V gene lost 1 base and the J gene lost 1 base, with 10 bases spanning the gap. CDR3 coding DNA: TGCAGTGCTAGAGTCGTACCTTATAACTATGGCTACACCTTC. It encodes CSARVVPYNYGYTF.

In its sample, this clonotype was seen a few times. The chain couples TRBV7-9 to TRBJ1-6; D uncertain. Germline assignment: CDR1 SEHNR and CDR2 FQNEAQ (reference sequence). The CDR3 runs 14 residues. V was cut by 0 bases and J by 10 bases, with 10 bases left in between. The CDR3 DNA reads TGTGCCAGCAGCTTAGCAGGGTTAGGATCACCCCTCCACTTT. Amino acids: CASSLAGLGSPLHF.

This clonotype showed up many times. The V and J genes are TRBV15 and TRBJ1-5; the match to TRBD1 covers 8 bases. Germline CDR1 reads LNHNV; CDR2 reads YYDKDF (reference sequence). V shed 1 base and J 0 bases; nucleotides not matched to a gene: 11. The CDR3 contains 19 residues. CDR3 nucleotides: TGTGCCACCAGCAGAGCGGGCAGGGGGCCCCGATATAGCAATCAGCCCCAGCATTTT. Protein product: CATSRAGRGPRYSNQPQHF.

The chain links TRBV20-1 to TRBJ2-2; 13 nucleotides agree with TRBD2. V trimming: 5 bases; J trimming: 2 bases; junction bases outside the gene matches: 14. Germline CDR1 DFQATT, CDR2 SNEGSKA (reference sequence). The CDR3 is 19 residues long. The CDR3: CSAGGRTGLAGDNTGELFF. The CDR3 coding sequence is TGCAGTGCTGGGGGGAGAACAGGACTAGCGGGAGATAACACCGGGGAGCTGTTTTTT.

This clonotype showed up many times. The CDR3: CASRTESTDTQYF. The CDR3 bases are TGTGCCAGCAGGACTGAAAGCACAGATACGCAGTATTTT. This chain links TRBV27 with TRBJ2-3, with unresolved D. Trimming pared 6 bases from V and 0 bases from J, leaving 7 bases between. In germline, CDR1 is MNHEY, CDR2 SMNVEV (reference sequence). The CDR3 consists of 13 residues.

Many counts were recorded for this clonotype. V is TRBV28 and J is TRBJ2-7; 8 bases are a match to TRBD2. Germline V CDR1 and CDR2: MDHEN, SYDVKM. V dropped 7 bases and J dropped 2; count of bases not matched to a gene: 13. This CDR3 has 16 amino acids. The CDR3 region is CASNPGLVVSAYEQYF. For the CDR3, the DNA is TGTGCCAGCAACCCGGGACTAGTTGTCTCTGCCTACGAGCAGTACTTC.

The J gene is TRBJ1-1, the V gene TRBV28; D is ambiguous. Per the germline V gene, CDR1 is MDHEN and CDR2 is SYDVKM. Trimming took off 4 bases at V and 0 bases at J, with 18 bases between the two ends. The CDR3 is 17 amino acids. CDR3 sequence: CASSSPRWSGMNTEAFF. Written as DNA, the CDR3 is TGTGCCAGCAGTTCCCCACGGTGGAGCGGGATGAACACTGAAGCTTTCTTT.

This clonotype was observed a few times. The V gene is TRBV12-3 or TRBV12-4, the J gene TRBJ2-7; D remains unclear. The CDR3 contains 16 residues. Trimming pared 4 bases from V and 2 bases from J, leaving 18 bases between. The CDR3 DNA reads as TGTGCCAGCAGTTCCCTCGGGTCCTATACTCCCTACGAGCAGTACTTC. It codes for CASSSLGSYTPYEQYF.

This clonotype was observed a few times. The V call is TRBV20-1, the J call TRBJ2-3, with D perhaps assigned TRBD1 or TRBD2 (5 bases each). The V end was cut by 7 bases, the J end by 8 bases, with 13 bases between. The CDR3 length is 11 residues. Germline V gene sequence: CDR1 DFQATT, CDR2 SNEGSKA (reference sequence). CDR3 sequence: CSEIEGITQYF. The DNA of the CDR3 is TGCAGTGAAATAGAGGGGATTACGCAGTATTTT.

The chain carries TRBV5-5 and TRBJ1-5; no firm D call. The CDR3 spans 12 residues. The germline V and J ends were trimmed by 0 bases and 7 bases, with 5 bases remaining between them. The V gene's germline CDR1 is SGHKS and CDR2 YYEKEE (reference sequence). In DNA, the CDR3 is TGTGCCAGCAGCTTGGGGGAGCAGCCCCAGCATTTT. The encoded protein is CASSLGEQPQHF.

J is TRBJ2-2 and V is TRBV4-3, with TRBD2 identical over 7 bases. CDR1 LGHNA and CDR2 YSLEER come from the germline V gene. The V gene end was trimmed by 1 base and the J gene end by 9 bases; junction bases not matched to a gene: 5. The CDR3 covers 14 residues. The CDR3 reads CASSQATSLRELFF. The CDR3 DNA sequence: TGCGCCAGCAGCCAAGCGACTAGCCTGCGGGAGCTGTTTTTT.

This clonotype was observed a handful of times. The rearrangement links TRBV6-2 or TRBV6-3 to TRBJ2-7, with 8 bases lining up with TRBD1. The germline gives CDR1 MNHEY, CDR2 SVGEGT. The CDR3 loop spans 14 amino acids. V lost 8 bases to trimming and J lost 4 bases; unmatched junction nucleotides: 10. CDR3 in amino acids: CASHRQGKSYEQYF. In nucleotides, the CDR3 is TGTGCCAGCCACAGACAGGGGAAAAGTTACGAGCAGTACTTC.

The genes are TRBV20-1 and TRBJ1-5, with D possibly being TRBD1 (5 bases). V was pared by 3 bases and J by 5 bases, with 5 bases between. The CDR3 length is 11 residues. CDR1 DFQATT and CDR2 SNEGSKA come from the germline V gene (reference sequence). This chain's CDR3 is CSASRDQPQHF. The CDR3 DNA follows: TGCAGTGCTAGCAGGGATCAGCCCCAGCATTTT.

This clonotype was recorded at least ten times. The chain links TRBV25-1 to TRBJ2-1; unclear D gene. Germline V gene sequence: CDR1 MGHDK, CDR2 SYGVNS. This CDR3 is built from 14 residues. V shed 5 bases and J shed 0 bases, with 8 bases lying between them. CDR3 protein: CASSYYFSYNEQFF. CDR3 coding DNA: TGTGCCAGCAGTTATTACTTCTCCTACAATGAGCAGTTCTTC.

This clonotype was seen a handful of times. The chain recombines TRBV9 with TRBJ2-2; TRBD1 is a possible D gene (5 bases). V lost 8 bases and J lost 6, with 11 bases in between. CDR3 length equals 12 residues. CDR1 and CDR2 from the germline V gene are SGDLS and YYNGEE. The CDR3 region has the DNA TGTGCCAGTGGGGCTGGGCCCGGGGAGCTGTTTTTT. It codes for CASGAGPGELFF.

V and J are TRBV20-1 and TRBJ2-3; 7 bases fit TRBD2. The CDR3 has 16 residues. J gave up 2 bases and V 6 bases, and 14 bases lay outside the gene matches. Germline V lookup: CDR1 DFQATT, CDR2 SNEGSKA (reference sequence). CDR3 sequence: CSASPLAGDSTDTQYF. As DNA, the CDR3 is TGCAGTGCCAGCCCTTTGGCGGGAGATTCCACAGATACGCAGTATTTT.

This clonotype was seen a handful of times. The genes are TRBV19 and TRBJ2-1; TRBD2 agrees at 8 bases. The junction had 17 bases not matched to a gene; V was cut back by 8 bases and J by 5 bases. CDR1 is LNHDA, CDR2 SQIVND, per germline (reference sequence). The CDR3 loop spans 17 amino acids. DNA for the CDR3: TGTGCCAGTCAGGAGCAGAAAGCGGGAGTAGGAAACAATGAGCAGTTCTTC. Translated, it gives CASQEQKAGVGNNEQFF.

In its sample, this clonotype was seen many times. The chain uses TRBV4-3 and TRBJ2-1; 15 bases are shared with TRBD2. The germline gives CDR1 LGHNA, CDR2 YSLEER. The CDR3 is 18 residues long. Trimming cost V 1 base and J 2 bases; bases outside gene matches: 3. The CDR3 sequence is CASSQGGLAGGAYNEQFF. The CDR3, as DNA: TGCGCCAGCAGCCAAGGTGGACTAGCGGGAGGGGCCTACAATGAGCAGTTCTTC.

Many counts were recorded for this clonotype. The rearrangement uses TRBV7-3 and TRBJ2-2; D is perhaps TRBD1 or TRBD2 (5 bases each). There are 16 residues in the CDR3. CDR1 and CDR2 (germline): SGHTA, FQGTGA. Trimming shortened V by 5 bases and J by 3 bases, and 16 bases separated the two germline ends. The CDR3 loop reads CASSPPGPPDTGELFF. In nucleotides, the CDR3 is TGTGCCAGCAGCCCCCCGGGGCCCCCCGACACCGGGGAGCTGTTTTTT.

The chain couples TRBV18 to TRBJ2-7, with a tentative D call TRBD1 (6 bases). From germline, CDR1 is KGHSH and CDR2 LQKENI. V shed 3 bases and J shed 0 bases, with 15 bases lying between them. This CDR3 comprises 16 residues. Here the CDR3 reads CASSPTRQASSYEQYF. CDR3 in DNA: TGTGCCAGCTCACCTACTCGACAGGCGAGCTCCTACGAGCAGTACTTC.

The chain joins TRBV15 to TRBJ2-7; 9 nucleotides agree with TRBD2. Germline CDR1 LNHNV, CDR2 YYDKDF (reference sequence). Trimming at V came to 1 base and at J to 3 bases, leaving 1 base not matched to a gene. The CDR3 is 14 residues long. CDR3 sequence (DNA): TGTGCCACCAGCAGAGGTAGCGGGGGCTACGAGCAGTACGTC. Residues: CATSRGSGGYEQYV.

This clonotype was picked up a small number of times. The V gene is TRBV6-2 or TRBV6-3, the J gene TRBJ2-2; the match to TRBD2 covers 13 bases. After removal of 7 bases from V and 4 bases from J, the junction contained 9 bases not matched to a gene. This CDR3 contains 17 residues. CDR1 and CDR2 (germline): MNHEY, SVGEGT. CDR3 loop: CASIRLAGGPVTGELFF. The DNA of the CDR3 is TGTGCCAGCATCAGACTAGCGGGAGGCCCGGTCACCGGGGAGCTGTTTTTT.